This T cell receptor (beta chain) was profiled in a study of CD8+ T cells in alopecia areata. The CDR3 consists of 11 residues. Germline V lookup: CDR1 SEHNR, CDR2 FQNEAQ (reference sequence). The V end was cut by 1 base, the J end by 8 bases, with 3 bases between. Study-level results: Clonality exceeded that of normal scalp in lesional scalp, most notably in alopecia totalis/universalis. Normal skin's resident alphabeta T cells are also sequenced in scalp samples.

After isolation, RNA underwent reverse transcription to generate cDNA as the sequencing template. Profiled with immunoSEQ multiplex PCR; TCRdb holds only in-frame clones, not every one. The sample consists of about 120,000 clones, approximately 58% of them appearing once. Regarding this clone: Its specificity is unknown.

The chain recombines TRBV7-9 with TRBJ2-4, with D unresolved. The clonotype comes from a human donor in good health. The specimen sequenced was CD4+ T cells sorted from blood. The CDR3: CASSLVDIQYF. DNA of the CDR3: TGTGCCAGCAGCTTAGTTGACATTCAGTACTTC.